Shown below are 25 T cell receptor beta chains from a single sample sequenced in a study of brain metastases from non-small cell lung cancer (dated by TCRdb to about 2019). The protocol used for the library was the immunoSEQ multiplex PCR assay. Held by TCRdb, this immuneACCESS table contains in-frame sequences only and omits some clones. Under half of the omission traces to an unresolved V gene where checked; the cause of the rest is unknown. The sample contains a few thousand clones, approximately 83% of them found a single time. In total, the top ten clones hold about 18% of the sample. Sequencing input: primary lung tumor tissue. The cell subset or site tag for this specimen amounts to: primary lung tumor paired with brain metastasis. The receptor source for this set is a donor at least 40 years old with non-small cell lung cancer.

V gene TRBV7-8 combines with J gene TRBJ1-1, with unresolved D. There are 13 residues in the CDR3. V was cut by 8 bases and J by 1 base, with 11 bases left in between. Germline-derived CDR1 and CDR2 are SGHVS and FQNEAQ. CDR3 DNA sequence: TGTGCCAGCTCGGACGGCCGGAACACTGAAGCTTTCTTT. Protein sequence: CASSDGRNTEAFF. Full variable domain (missing parts from reference TRBV7-8 and TRBJ1-1): GAGVSQSPRYKVAKRGQDVALRCDPISGHVSLFWYQQALGQGPEFLTYFQNEAQLDKSGLPSDRFFAERPEGSVSTLKIQRTQQEDSAVYLCASSDGRNTEAFFGQGTRLTVV.

This chain uses TRBV4-3 with TRBJ1-3; D not certain. Per the germline V gene, CDR1 is LGHNA and CDR2 is YSLEER. The CDR3 totals 15 residues. Trimming removed 0 bases at V and 3 bases at J, with 9 bases between. CDR3 sequence reads: CASSQDARSGNTIYF. The CDR3 DNA sequence: TGCGCCAGCAGCCAAGACGCCAGAAGTGGAAACACCATATATTTT.

The chain joins TRBV27 to TRBJ2-3; D possibly corresponds to TRBD1 (6 bases). The germline V gene has CDR1 MNHEY and CDR2 SMNVEV (reference sequence). V was pared by 8 bases and J by 2 bases, with 17 bases between. CDR3 size: 15 residues. The CDR3: CASLLTGFDTDTQYF. The CDR3 nucleotides are TGTGCCAGCTTGTTAACAGGGTTTGACACAGATACGCAGTATTTT.

This rearrangement joins TRBV9 to TRBJ1-5; maybe TRBD1 (5 bases). Germline assignment: CDR1 SGDLS and CDR2 YYNGEE. V gave up 4 bases and J gave up 0 bases, with 17 bases separating them. The CDR3 length is 17 residues. The CDR3 bases are TGTGCCAGCAGCCCGGGACGGTATTGGGGTAGCAATCAGCCCCAGCATTTT. Translating it yields CASSPGRYWGSNQPQHF.

About this clone itself: The junction differs from germline at one of its ends, possibly a read error. Other DNA sequences from this sample encode an identical CDR3 as well. This sequence joins TRBV28 and TRBJ2-7; 7 bases line up with TRBD1. The germline gives CDR1 MDHEN, CDR2 SYDVKM. CDR3 length: 14 amino acids. CDR3 region: CASSLVRGIYEQYF. The CDR3 DNA is TGTGCCAGCAGTTTAGTCAGGGGGATCTACGAGCAATACTTC. The whole variable domain, remainder taken from reference TRBV28 and TRBJ2-7, is DVKVTQSSRYLVKRTGEKVFLECVQDMDHENMFWYRQDPGLGLRLIYFSYDVKMKEKGDIPEGYSVSREKKERFSLILESASTNQTSMYLCASSLVRGIYEQYFGPGTRLTVT.

CDR3 nucleotide sequence: TGTGCCAGCAGGTCCTACGTACCAGCCTATGGCTACACCTTC. The encoded protein is CASRSYVPAYGYTF. The genes are TRBV5-4 and TRBJ1-2; no clear D gene. Per the germline V gene, CDR1 is SGHNT and CDR2 is YYREEE (reference sequence). V shed 5 bases and J shed 4 bases, with 15 bases lying between them. The CDR3 consists of 14 residues.

V gene TRBV5-4 combines with J gene TRBJ1-1; no firm D call. With 0 bases removed from V and 11 bases from J, the gap between germline ends came to 11 bases. The CDR3 loop spans 12 amino acids. The V gene's germline CDR1 is SGHNT and CDR2 YYREEE (reference sequence). The CDR3 bases are TGTGCCAGCAGCTTGGGGCCTGGCGATGCTTTCTTT. The encoded protein is CASSLGPGDAFF.

The chain combines TRBV30 with TRBJ1-3; D is unclear. V was trimmed by 3 bases and J by 0 bases, leaving 6 bases between them. The CDR3 has 13 amino acids. Germline CDR1 and CDR2: GTSNPN and SVGIG (reference sequence). The CDR3, as DNA: TGTGCCTGGAGCCGGGCCTCTGGAAACACCATATATTTT. This encodes CAWSRASGNTIYF.

Turning to this clone: At one of its ends the junction is not consistent with the germline gene, which may arise from a read error. The gene calls are TRBV28 and TRBJ1-1; TRBD1 is a possible D gene (6 bases). The CDR3 sequence is 14 residues long. CDR1 is MDHEN and CDR2 is SYDVKM in the germline V gene. CDR3 coding DNA: TGTGCCACCCAACCGTGGACAGCGAACACTAAAGCTTTCTTT. Its protein is CATQPWTANTKAFF.

J is TRBJ1-1 and V is TRBV15, with D hard to call. The CDR3 is 13 amino acids. The V and J ends lost 3 bases and 6 bases respectively, with 11 bases between them. CDR1 and CDR2 from the germline V gene are LNHNV and YYDKDF (reference sequence). The CDR3 protein is CATSSRGIPEAFF. Here the CDR3 DNA reads TGTGCCACCAGCAGCCGAGGGATTCCTGAAGCTTTCTTT.

The rearrangement uses TRBV18 and TRBJ2-5; 7 nucleotides line up with TRBD2. The CDR3 covers 14 residues. The V and J ends lost 0 bases and 3 bases, in that order; junction bases with no gene match: 1. CDR1 KGHSH and CDR2 LQKENI come from the germline V gene. The CDR3 spells CASSPPSGEETQYF. The CDR3 coding sequence is TGTGCCAGCTCACCACCGAGCGGGGAAGAGACCCAGTACTTC.

This clone was counted a few times. The chain recombines TRBV7-6 with TRBJ2-1; D gene unclear. The ends were cut back, 3 bases at V and 7 bases at J, with 10 bases in the middle. The CDR3 is made up of 13 amino acids. Per the germline V gene, CDR1 is SGHVS and CDR2 is FNYEAQ. The CDR3 region has the DNA TGTGCCAGCAGCTTCGGACCGCCAAATGAGCAGTTCTTC. Its protein product is CASSFGPPNEQFF. The variable domain in full, with the rest retrieved from reference TRBV7-6 and TRBJ2-1, is GAGVSQSPRYKVTKRGQDVALRCDPISGHVSLYWYRQALGQGPEFLTYFNYEAQQDKSGLPNDRFSAERPEGSISTLTIQRTEQRDSAMYRCASSFGPPNEQFFGPGTRLTVL.

The J gene is TRBJ2-7, the V gene TRBV3-1 (or the pseudogene TRBV3-2), with D maybe TRBD1 (5 bases). This CDR3 is 14 amino acids long. Germline loops: CDR1 LGHDT, CDR2 YNNKEL (reference sequence). The germline V and J ends were trimmed by 4 bases and 5 bases, with 15 bases remaining between them. Here the CDR3 reads CASSLSFTGNEQYF. The CDR3 DNA reads TGTGCCAGCAGCCTCTCTTTCACAGGAAACGAGCAGTACTTC.

The chain uses TRBV6-5 and TRBJ2-2; 10 bases align to TRBD1. The V gene's germline CDR1 is MNHEY and CDR2 SVGAGI. The CDR3 extends over 13 amino acids. V trimming: 0 bases; J trimming: 13 bases; junction bases outside the gene matches: 2. CDR3 in DNA: TGTGCCAGCAGTTACTCGACAGGGGGCTTGCTGTTTTTT. This encodes CASSYSTGGLLFF.

This clone was counted between two and nine times. This sample includes further DNA sequences coding for the same CDR3. The genes are TRBV19 and TRBJ1-3; 7 bases match TRBD1. The CDR3 totals 14 residues. Germline V gives CDR1 LNHDA, CDR2 SQIVND (reference sequence). The ends lost 3 bases at V and 2 bases at J; junction bases unmatched: 1. Written as DNA, the CDR3 is TGTGCCAGTAGTATTCAGGGGGCTGGAAACACCATATATTTT. Its protein product is CASSIQGAGNTIYF.

The chain has TRBV19 and TRBJ1-5, with D tentatively TRBD1 (5 bases). Germline assignment: CDR1 LNHDA and CDR2 SQIVND (reference sequence). The CDR3 runs 12 residues. The DNA for the CDR3 is TGTGCGGCCAGAGAGGGGAATCAGCCCCAGCATTTT. Translating it yields CAAREGNQPQHF.

This clone is judged hyperexpanded. The CDR3 protein is CASSVEGGGGGETQYF. Written as DNA, the CDR3 is TGTGCCAGCAGCGTAGAGGGAGGGGGCGGAGGAGAGACCCAGTACTTC. This chain connects TRBV9 to TRBJ2-5, with D possibly called TRBD1 or TRBD2 (7 bases each). The CDR3 has 16 residues. Trimming stripped 0 bases from V and 4 bases from J, with 16 bases between. In germline, CDR1 is SGDLS, CDR2 YYNGEE. Filled out from reference TRBV9 and TRBJ2-5, the complete variable domain reads DSGVTQTPKHLITATGQRVTLRCSPRSGDLSVYWYQQSLDQGLQFLIQYYNGEERAKGNILERFSAQQFPDLHSELNLSSLELGDSALYFCASSVEGGGGGETQYFGPGTRLLVL.

In the case of this clone: This sequence may be a read error, since a much larger clone differs from it by one base. The same CDR3 is also encoded by other DNA sequences in this sample. V and J are TRBV21-1 and TRBJ2-1; TRBD2, the table's D call, was not compared with the DNA. TRBV21-1 is tagged as a pseudogene. There are 15 residues in the CDR3. Written as DNA, the CDR3 is TGTGCCAGCAGTAAAAAAAGGGAGAGCCACAATGAGCAGTTCTTC. Protein product: CASSKKRESHNEQFF.

Here the CDR3 reads CASSLSRGWDEQFF. The CDR3 bases are TGTGCCAGCAGTTTGAGTCGGGGGTGGGATGAGCAGTTCTTC. The genes are TRBV6-5 and TRBJ2-1; D perhaps matches TRBD2 (6 bases). The V end lost 4 bases, the J end lost 8 bases, and 15 bases lay between the germline ends. Germline V gene lookup returns CDR1 MNHEY and CDR2 SVGAGI. This CDR3 comprises 14 residues.

This clone is labeled large (0.1 to 1%). The chain links TRBV6-1 to TRBJ1-3; D remains ambiguous. The V gene lost 2 bases and the J gene lost 0 bases, with 11 bases spanning the gap. This CDR3 is built from 16 residues. Germline-derived CDR1 and CDR2 are MNHNS and SASEGT. The DNA for the CDR3 is TGTGCCAGCAGTGAAAGAGGGTTCTTCTCTGGAAACACCATATATTTT. Translating gives CASSERGFFSGNTIYF.

The chain uses TRBV27 and TRBJ1-4; D perhaps matches TRBD1 (5 bases). With 2 bases removed from V and 11 bases from J, the gap between germline ends came to 15 bases. Germline lookup yields CDR1 MNHEY and CDR2 SMNVEV (reference sequence). This CDR3 is 14 amino acids long. The CDR3 loop reads CASSLMAGGGKLFF. CDR3 sequence (DNA): TGTGCCAGCAGTTTAATGGCCGGGGGAGGGAAACTGTTTTTT. Full variable domain (missing parts from reference TRBV27 and TRBJ1-4): EAQVTQNPRYLITVTGKKLTVTCSQNMNHEYMSWYRQDPGLGLRQIYYSMNVEVTDKGDVPEGYKVSRKEKRNFPLILESPSPNQTSLYFCASSLMAGGGKLFFGSGTQLSVL.

The genes are TRBV21-1 and TRBJ1-2. TRBV21-1 is recorded as a pseudogene. The CDR3 consists of 14 residues. CDR3 sequence: CASSKGTADLGYTF. CDR3 coding DNA: TGTGCCAGCAGCAAAGGGACCGCGGATCTTGGCTACACCTTC.

This clone was counted a single time. The J gene is TRBJ1-4, the V gene TRBV11-3; possible D gene TRBD1, 5 bases. This CDR3 has 15 amino acids. Trimming shortened V by 10 bases and J by 3 bases, and 18 bases separated the two germline ends. Germline assignment: CDR1 SGHNT and CDR2 YENEEA. CDR3 protein: CAKTLRGGPNEKLFF. CDR3 in DNA: TGTGCCAAAACTCTTAGGGGCGGTCCTAATGAAAAACTGTTTTTT.

The chain couples TRBV14 to TRBJ1-1; no firm D call. CDR3 length: 13 amino acids. Germline V gene lookup returns CDR1 SGHDN and CDR2 FVKESK. V was shortened by 4 bases and J by 0 bases, with 6 bases between the two germline ends. The CDR3 region is CASSPGLNTEAFF. CDR3 in DNA: TGTGCCAGCAGCCCAGGTTTGAACACTGAAGCTTTCTTT.

The gene calls are TRBV7-9 and TRBJ2-7; D possibly corresponds to TRBD2 (5 bases). In germline, CDR1 is SEHNR, CDR2 FQNEAQ (reference sequence). The CDR3 runs to 13 residues. Deletions cut 0 bases from V and 3 bases from J, with 6 bases between. The CDR3 bases are TGTGCCAGCAGCTTAGCCGGGGACTACGAGCAGTACTTC. Amino acids: CASSLAGDYEQYF.